The entry below describes one T cell receptor (beta chain). The antigen remains undetermined. The CDR3 loop spans 14 amino acids. V gave up 0 bases and J gave up 2 bases, with 7 bases separating them. Per germline, CDR1 SGHRS and CDR2 YFSETQ. These data belong to a study of cytomegalovirus exposure and HLA in healthy donors. Study-wide findings and caveats: A later analysis reportedly found that, within productive TCRs, an Asian-associated ancestry cluster had fewer N-insertions than the mean observed across the approximately 690 donors. The authors enumerated 150 to 200 TCR beta chains as linked to cytomegalovirus. As immune exposure information, only CMV serostatus was available. A further, later analysis showed that HLA-associated TCR beta chains (compared with equally common others) were more clonally expanded.

The study ran its PCR with 60 Vbeta and 13 Jbeta primers. Here immunoSEQ multiplex PCR was the method, and the copy in TCRdb shows in-frame clones only, minus some. The table lists about 120,000 clones, roughly 82% of them singletons. The sample was PBMCs. The TCR comes from a man between 18 and 35 years old in good health and CMV-seropositive. The chain combines TRBV5-1 with TRBJ2-3; the D gene is possibly TRBD1 (6 bases). The CDR3 here is CASSLVGATDTQYF. The CDR3 region has the DNA TGCGCCAGCAGCTTGGTGGGGGCCACAGATACGCAGTATTTT.